The 5 T cell receptor beta chains in this list originate from one sample, sequenced in a study of blood T cells in healthy people across ages. Using a J-beta primer mix together with a sample-barcoded 5' primer, a second PCR was run for roughly 7 to 12 cycles. TCRdb called the 5' RACE reads again in MiXCR, with one record for every CDR3 protein. This sample yields approximately 800,000 distinct CDR3 sequences, of which roughly 53% are seen a single time; approximately 40% belongs to the top ten. The sequenced sample was blood. These receptors came from a man older than 75 in good health.

The genes are TRBV2 and TRBJ1-1; D remains unclear. This CDR3 contains 13 residues. CDR1 is SNHLY, CDR2 FYNNEI, per germline. Trimming removed 7 bases from V and 0 bases from J, with 9 bases in between. CDR3 in DNA: TGTGCCAGCAATGGGAGGGTGAACACTGAAGCTTTCTTT. Its translation is CASNGRVNTEAFF.

The CDR3 coding sequence is TGTGCCAGCAGTTTAGAAGGTAGTCTGGCCGGGGAGCTGTTTTTT. It is translated as CASSLEGSLAGELFF. The chain couples TRBV27 to TRBJ2-2; D uncertain. V shed 2 bases and J shed 6 bases, with 13 bases lying between them. Germline V CDR1 and CDR2: MNHEY, SMNVEV (reference sequence). CDR3 length equals 15 residues.

This clonotype was detected ten times or more. The rearrangement joins TRBV7-2 to TRBJ1-2, with D perhaps TRBD1 (5 bases). The germline CDR1 and CDR2 sequences are SGHTA and FQGNSA. CDR3 length: 14 amino acids. V lost 3 bases, J lost 0 bases, and 8 bases lay in between. The CDR3, as DNA: TGTGCCAGCAGCTTGGCAGGGTCTAACTATGGCTACACCTTC. Translated: CASSLAGSNYGYTF. The whole variable domain, remainder taken from reference TRBV7-2 and TRBJ1-2, is GAGVSQSPSNKVTEKGKDVELRCDPISGHTALYWYRQSLGQGLEFLIYFQGNSAPDKSGLPSDRFSAERTGGSVSTLTIQRTQQEDSAVYLCASSLAGSNYGYTFGSGTRLTVV.

The gene calls are TRBV2 and TRBJ2-1, with D possibly called TRBD1 or TRBD2 (5 bases each). V was trimmed by 6 bases and J by 3 bases, leaving 18 bases between them. CDR1 and CDR2 from the germline V gene are SNHLY and FYNNEI. The CDR3 length is 16 residues. The CDR3 reads CASRPTGTHRYNEQFF. The CDR3 DNA reads as TGTGCCAGCAGACCCACCGGGACCCATCGCTACAATGAGCAGTTCTTC.

The chain combines TRBV27 with TRBJ1-1; weak D call: TRBD1 (6 bases). This CDR3 region has 13 residues. V was cut by 3 bases and J by 11 bases, with 16 bases left in between. Germline values: CDR1 MNHEY, CDR2 SMNVEV (reference sequence). CDR3 sequence: CASSFGGGAMAFF. In DNA form, the CDR3 reads TGTGCCAGCAGTTTTGGGGGGGGCGCAATGGCTTTCTTT.